The rows below give T cell receptor beta chains drawn from one sample of a study of STAT5B mutations in CD4+ large granular lymphocyte leukemia. Here immunoSEQ multiplex PCR was the method, and the copy in TCRdb shows in-frame clones only, minus some. Here the sample spans 30,000 to 35,000 clones, around 76% being singletons. The source material was CD4+ T cells from blood buffy coats. All receptors come from a human donor in good health. CDR3s include the opening cysteine and the closing phenylalanine or tryptophan. D genes are given only for firm matches. Expanded clones are given a class, and other clones once, few, many or no size at all.

size	V	J	D	DNA	CDR3
few	TRBV25-1	TRBJ1-1	TRBD1	TGTGCCAGCAGTCTCACGACGGACAGGGGGGCTTTCTTT	CASSLTTDRGAFF
-	TRBV5-4	TRBJ1-5	-	TGTGCCAGCAGCTTGGAGGCGTTCAATCAGCCCCAGCATTTT	CASSLEAFNQPQHF
-	TRBV5-1	TRBJ1-2	TRBD1	TGCGCCAGCAGCTCGACAGGGGGCCGGAGTGGCTACACCTTC	CASSSTGGRSGYTF
-	TRBV7-2	TRBJ2-6	-	TGTGCCAGCAGCTTAGAGGGGACTGGGGCCAACGTCCTGACTTTC	CASSLEGTGANVLTF
-	TRBV4-3	TRBJ2-5	-	TGCGCCAGCAGCCCCAGGATAGGAAGGCTAGAGACCCAGTACTTC	CASSPRIGRLETQYF
-	TRBV19	TRBJ2-2	-	TGTGCCATGAAGGGGGGCACCGGGGAGCTGTTTTTT	CAMKGGTGELFF
few	TRBV4-1	TRBJ1-2	-	TGCGCCAGCAGCCTTCAGGGGCAAAACTATGGCTACACCTTC	CASSLQGQNYGYTF
-	TRBV5-4	TRBJ2-7	TRBD2	TGTGCCAGCAGCTTGGTCCGAACCGGGACTAGCGGGACCCAATCCTACGAGCAGTACTTC	CASSLVRTGTSGTQSYEQYF
once	TRBV10-2	TRBJ2-3	-	TGCGCCAGCAGTGAGTGGGCAGGAACCCGAGATACGCAGTATTTT	CASSEWAGTRDTQYF
-	TRBV5-1	TRBJ2-3	-	TGCGCCAGCAGCTTGCGACCTTTTACCGGCACAGATACGCAGTATTTT	CASSLRPFTGTDTQYF
-	TRBV19	TRBJ2-5	TRBD2	TGTGCCAGTAGTTTCCAAGGACTAGCGTCCGGGACCCAGTACTTC	CASSFQGLASGTQYF
-	TRBV7-8	TRBJ1-2	TRBD1	TGTGCCAGCAGCGATGGTCCGGGACAGGGAGGCTATGGCTACACCTTC	CASSDGPGQGGYGYTF
-	TRBV4-2	TRBJ2-3	-	TGTGCCAGCAGCCAAGGGACAGGGAGGGGCACAGATACGCAGTATTTT	CASSQGTGRGTDTQYF
-	TRBV7-6	TRBJ2-5	-	TGTGCCAGCAGCTTCCAACAGGAGACCCAGTACTTC	CASSFQQETQYF
-	TRBV18	TRBJ1-2	TRBD1	TGTGCCAGCTCACCACCCCAGGGGGCGCCCGGTGGCTACACCTTC	CASSPPQGAPGGYTF
-	TRBV6-1	TRBJ2-5	-	TGTGCCAGCAGAAACATGGGGTTGCAAGAGACCCAGTACTTC	CASRNMGLQETQYF
once	TRBV2	TRBJ2-3	-	TGTGCCACCATGGGGGGAAGCACAGATACGCAGTATTTT	CATMGGSTDTQYF
-	TRBV15	TRBJ2-3	TRBD2	TGTGCCACCAGCAGAGGAGGAGGACTAGTGGGGGTTACGCAGTATTTT	CATSRGGGLVGVTQYF
once	TRBV7-8	TRBJ1-2	-	TGTGCCAGCAGGCGCAGGGAGAAGGGTGGCTACACCTTC	CASRRREKGGYTF
-	TRBV5-1	TRBJ2-7	TRBD1	TGCGCCAGCAGCGTGGAGGGACAGGGCGCCTACGAGCAGTACTTC	CASSVEGQGAYEQYF
-	TRBV27	TRBJ2-7	-	TGTGCCAGCAGTTACCTCGGGGGCAGCTACGAGCAGTACTTC	CASSYLGGSYEQYF
-	TRBV6-1	TRBJ1-2	-	TGTGCCAGCATGGCCGGGTCCAGCTATGGCTACACCTTC	CASMAGSSYGYTF
-	TRBV18	TRBJ1-2	-	TGTGCCAGCTCACGAGGGACTGCGTATGGCTACACCTTC	CASSRGTAYGYTF
few	TRBV5-8	TRBJ1-5	-	TGTGCCAGCAGGTCGGGGGGAGTCGGGTTATCACAGCCCCAGCATTTT	CASRSGGVGLSQPQHF
-	TRBV5-1	TRBJ2-3	TRBD2	TGCGCCAGCAGCCAAACTAGCGGGAATTCTGGCACAGATACGCAGTATTTT	CASSQTSGNSGTDTQYF
-	TRBV7-2	TRBJ2-1	TRBD2	TGTGCCAGCAGCTTCGGACTAGCGAGTAATGAGCAGTTCTTC	CASSFGLASNEQFF